These 5 T cell receptor beta chains were sequenced from one sample in a study of T cell repertoires in cytomegalovirus infection. Using its own MiXCR run on the reads, TCRdb lists one record per CDR3 protein. The data hold around 140,000 distinct CDR3 sequences, with roughly 6.5% observed a single time. Sequences were obtained from PBMCs. These TCRs come from a human donor in good health (CMV status not recorded). Some clones in this sample may be carry-over from other donors' samples.

The V gene is TRBV20-1, the J gene TRBJ2-4; TRBD2 aligns across 7 bases. V gave up 2 bases and J gave up 8 bases; unmatched junction bases: 6. Germline CDR1 DFQATT, CDR2 SNEGSKA (reference sequence). The length of the CDR3 is 13 residues. The CDR3, as DNA: TGCAGTGCTAGATTGGGAGGGGCCGACATTCAGTACTTC. Translated, it gives CSARLGGADIQYF.

This clonotype was seen only a few times. The chain uses TRBV6-7 and TRBJ1-5; D gene unclear. TRBV6-7 is an ORF, and what it does is uncertain. The CDR3 runs to 10 residues. The germline V and J ends were trimmed by 11 bases and 1 base, with 3 bases remaining between them. CDR3 coding DNA: TGTGCCCTAAGCAATCAGCCCCAGCATTTT. Translation: CALSNQPQHF.

This clonotype was seen many times. The chain recombines TRBV7-2 with TRBJ2-7; TRBD2 might be the D (6 bases). CDR1 and CDR2 from the germline V gene are SGHTA and FQGNSA. The CDR3 length is 12 residues. Trimming shortened V by 7 bases and J by 1 base, and 8 bases separated the two germline ends. CDR3 DNA: TGTGCCAGCACGGGACTGTCCTACGAGCAGTACTTC. This encodes CASTGLSYEQYF.

V gene TRBV4-1 combines with J gene TRBJ2-7; D may match TRBD1 or TRBD2 (5 bases each). Germline V gene data show CDR1 as MGHRA and CDR2 as YSYEKL. Between the trimmed V and J ends, which lost 0 bases and 5 bases, there was a span of 17 bases. The CDR3 runs 16 residues. The CDR3 nucleotides read TGCGCCAGCAGCCAAGATCTTAGTCGAGGGGTAGACGAGCAGTACTTC. Translation: CASSQDLSRGVDEQYF.

This clonotype was recorded many times. The rearrangement links TRBV7-9 to TRBJ1-1; TRBD1 matches at 12 bases. J gave up 4 bases and V 3 bases, and 9 bases lay outside the gene matches. This CDR3 region has 17 residues. Germline CDR1 reads SEHNR; CDR2 reads FQNEAQ (reference sequence). CDR3 sequence (DNA): TGTGCCAGCAGCTTCCGGGACAGGGGGCGCGGGGGCACTGAAGCTTTCTTT. Translation: CASSFRDRGRGGTEAFF.